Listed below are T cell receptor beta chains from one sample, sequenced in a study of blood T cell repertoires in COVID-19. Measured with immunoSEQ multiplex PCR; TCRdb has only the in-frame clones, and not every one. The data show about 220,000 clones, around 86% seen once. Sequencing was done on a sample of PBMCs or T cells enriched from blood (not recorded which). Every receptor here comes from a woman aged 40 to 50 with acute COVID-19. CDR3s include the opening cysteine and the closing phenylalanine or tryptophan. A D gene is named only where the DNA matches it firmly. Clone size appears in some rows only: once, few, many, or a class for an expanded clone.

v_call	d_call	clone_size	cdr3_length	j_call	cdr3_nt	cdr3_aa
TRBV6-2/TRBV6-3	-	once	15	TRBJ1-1	TGTGCCAGCAGTACTGACAGATTAAGAGGCACTGAAGCTTTCTTT	CASSTDRLRGTEAFF
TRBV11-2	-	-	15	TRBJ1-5	TGTGCCAGCAGCTTAGATCACCGGGGGAATCAGCCCCAGCATTTT	CASSLDHRGNQPQHF
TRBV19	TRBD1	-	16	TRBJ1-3	TGTGCCAGTACGGTAACGGACAGGGTGGCTGGAAACACCATATATTTT	CASTVTDRVAGNTIYF
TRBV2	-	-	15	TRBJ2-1	TGTGCCAGCAGTGATTCGGGCGGGTCCTACAATGAGCAGTTCTTC	CASSDSGGSYNEQFF
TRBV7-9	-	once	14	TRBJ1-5	TGTGCCAGCAGCTTAGGGGCAGGCTATCAGCCCCAGCATTTT	CASSLGAGYQPQHF
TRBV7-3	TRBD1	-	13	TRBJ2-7	TGTGCCAGCAGCCGGGACAGGGGTCGCGAGCAGTACTTC	CASSRDRGREQYF
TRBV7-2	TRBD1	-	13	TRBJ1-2	TGTGCCAGCAGCTTGGGACAGGGGGGTGGCTACACCTTC	CASSLGQGGGYTF
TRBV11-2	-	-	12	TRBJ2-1	TGTGCCAGCAGCCTCTCCTACAATGAGCAGTTCTTC	CASSLSYNEQFF
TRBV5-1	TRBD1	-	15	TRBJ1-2	TGCGCCAGCAGCTTGGAGGCTCAGGGGGCGGGCGGCTACACCTTC	CASSLEAQGAGGYTF
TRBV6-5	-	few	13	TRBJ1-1	TGTGCCAGCAGGAGGACAGCTAACACTGAAGCTTTCTTT	CASRRTANTEAFF
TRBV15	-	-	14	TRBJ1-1	TGTGCCACCAGCAGAGGAGGCGCCACCACTGAAGCTTTCTTT	CATSRGGATTEAFF
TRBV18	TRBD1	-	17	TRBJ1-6	TGTGCCAGCTCACCAGTGCCCACAGGGGGGGTTAAGTCACCCCTCCACTTT	CASSPVPTGGVKSPLHF
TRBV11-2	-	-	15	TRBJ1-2	TGTGCCAGCAGCTTAGATCGGGTAGGCGGAAATGGCTACACCTTC	CASSLDRVGGNGYTF
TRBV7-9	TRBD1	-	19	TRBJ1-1	TGTGCCAGCAGCCAGTCAGTCGGGGGACAGGGAGTTGTGAACACTGAAGCTTTCTTT	CASSQSVGGQGVVNTEAFF
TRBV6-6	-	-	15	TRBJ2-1	TGTGCCAGCAGCCCCGGGGACTTTTTAGACGCCCAGCAGTTCTTC	CASSPGDFLDAQQFF
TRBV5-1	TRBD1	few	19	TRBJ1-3	TGCGCCAGCAGCTTGGCCCCCGGGACAGGGGGTTTCTCTGGAAACACCATATATTTT	CASSLAPGTGGFSGNTIYF
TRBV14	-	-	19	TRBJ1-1	TGTGCCAGCAGCCAAGGTCGATGGACGGGATTAGTGAGGAACACTGAAGCTTTCTTT	CASSQGRWTGLVRNTEAFF
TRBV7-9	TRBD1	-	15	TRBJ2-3	TGTGCCAGCAGCTTGGGACAGGTTAGCACAGATACGCAGTATTTT	CASSLGQVSTDTQYF
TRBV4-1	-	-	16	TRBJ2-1	TGCGCCAGCAGCCAAGATCGGGGGGCCGCTTACAATGAGCAGTTCTTC	CASSQDRGAAYNEQFF
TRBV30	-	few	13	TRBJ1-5	TGTGCCTGGAGTGGGCAGGATGCTCGGCCCCAGCATTTT	CAWSGQDARPQHF
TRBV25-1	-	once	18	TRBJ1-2	TGTGCCAGCAGTGAATGGATGGACAGAGGACCTTACCACTATGGCTACACCTTC	CASSEWMDRGPYHYGYTF
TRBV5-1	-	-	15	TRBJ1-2	TGCGCCAGCAGCTGGGGCCGGTCAACTGTCTATGGCTACACCTTC	CASSWGRSTVYGYTF
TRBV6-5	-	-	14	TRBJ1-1	TGTGCCACCCTCTTCCTCGGGAGAGACACTGAAGCTTTCTTT	CATLFLGRDTEAFF
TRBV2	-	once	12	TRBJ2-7	TGTGCCAGCAGATTGTCTCTTCGGGAGCAGTACTTC	CASRLSLREQYF
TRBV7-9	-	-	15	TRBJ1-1	TGTGCCAGCAGCTTAGCTGCAGGGGTTGGCACTGAAGCTTTCTTT	CASSLAAGVGTEAFF
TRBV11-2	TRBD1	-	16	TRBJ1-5	TGTGCCAGCAGCCCACGGACAGGGAGTAGCAATCAGCCCCAGCATTTT	CASSPRTGSSNQPQHF
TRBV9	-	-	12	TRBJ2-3	TGTGCCAGCAGCGTTAGCGATGATACGCAGTATTTT	CASSVSDDTQYF
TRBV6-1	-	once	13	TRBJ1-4	TGTGCCACCAGGGAAGGTTTAGATGAAAAACTGTTTTTT	CATREGLDEKLFF
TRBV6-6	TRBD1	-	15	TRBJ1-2	TGTGCCAGCAGTGGATGGGACAGGAGTTTGTATGGCTACACCTTC	CASSGWDRSLYGYTF
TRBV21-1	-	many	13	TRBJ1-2	TGTGCCAGCAGCAAAGCGGAGGTCTATGGCTACACCTTC	CASSKAEVYGYTF
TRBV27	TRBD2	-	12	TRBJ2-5	TGTGCCAGCAAGACGGGGGGGGAGACCCAGTACTTC	CASKTGGETQYF
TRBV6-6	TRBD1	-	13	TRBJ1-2	TGTGCCAGCTCTCCAGGACAGGGAAATGGCTACACCTTC	CASSPGQGNGYTF
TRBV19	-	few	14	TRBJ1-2	TGTGCCAGTCAACTACAGGCTTTAAACTATGGCTACACCTTC	CASQLQALNYGYTF
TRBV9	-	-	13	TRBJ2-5	TGTGCCAGCAGCGTGGACTACACCGCGACCCAGTACTTC	CASSVDYTATQYF
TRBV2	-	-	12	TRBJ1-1	TGTGCCAGCAGTGAAACAAACACTGAAGCTTTCTTT	CASSETNTEAFF
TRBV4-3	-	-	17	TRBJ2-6	TGCGCCAGCAGCCAAGATCCACGAGGGTCTGGGGCCAACGTCCTGACTTTC	CASSQDPRGSGANVLTF
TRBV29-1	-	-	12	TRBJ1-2	TGCAGCGTTCCGACGGGGAACTATGGCTACACCTTC	CSVPTGNYGYTF
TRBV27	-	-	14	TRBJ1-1	TGTGCCAGCAGTTTGGGGACAACGAACACTGAAGCTTTCTTT	CASSLGTTNTEAFF
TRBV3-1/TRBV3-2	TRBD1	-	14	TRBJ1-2	TGTGCCAGCAGCTACGGGACAGGGGTTAATGGCTACACCTTC	CASSYGTGVNGYTF
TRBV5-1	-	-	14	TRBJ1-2	TGCGCCAGCAGCCCCGGACAGAACCTATATGGCTACACCTTC	CASSPGQNLYGYTF
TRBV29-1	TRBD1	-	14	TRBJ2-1	TGCAGCGTTGACCGGGACAGGGCTCCAAACAGGCAGTTCTTC	CSVDRDRAPNRQFF
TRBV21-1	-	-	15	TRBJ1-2	TGTGCCAGCAGCAAAGGAGGAAGCCTCCACCCAGGCTACACCTTC	CASSKGGSLHPGYTF
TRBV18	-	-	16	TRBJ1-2	TGTGCCAGCTCACCCTCGGGGGGGCGGTCAAACTATGGCTACACCTTC	CASSPSGGRSNYGYTF
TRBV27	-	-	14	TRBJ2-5	TGTGCCAGCAGTAATCGAGGGGGACAAGAGACCCAGTACTTC	CASSNRGGQETQYF
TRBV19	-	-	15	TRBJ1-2	TGTGCCGTATGGCGTGATACAGGGATGTCCTATGGCTACACCTTC	CAVWRDTGMSYGYTF
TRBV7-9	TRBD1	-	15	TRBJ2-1	TGTGCCAGCAGCTTAGGACAGGGGGCTATTAATGAGCAGTTCTTC	CASSLGQGAINEQFF
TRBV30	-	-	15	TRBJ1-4	TGTGCCTGGCTCCCGAAGGACGGGGGTAATGAAAAACTGTTTTTT	CAWLPKDGGNEKLFF
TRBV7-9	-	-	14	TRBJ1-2	TGTGCCAGCAGCTTCATACGAGGAGGGACCGGCTACACCTTC	CASSFIRGGTGYTF
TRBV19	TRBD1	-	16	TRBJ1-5	TGTGCCAGTACCGGACAGGGGGGAAACGGGAATCAGCCCCAGCATTTT	CASTGQGGNGNQPQHF
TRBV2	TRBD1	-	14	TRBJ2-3	TGTGCCAGCAGTGAAAGGGGACAGGGGGCTCGGCGGTATTTT	CASSERGQGARRYF